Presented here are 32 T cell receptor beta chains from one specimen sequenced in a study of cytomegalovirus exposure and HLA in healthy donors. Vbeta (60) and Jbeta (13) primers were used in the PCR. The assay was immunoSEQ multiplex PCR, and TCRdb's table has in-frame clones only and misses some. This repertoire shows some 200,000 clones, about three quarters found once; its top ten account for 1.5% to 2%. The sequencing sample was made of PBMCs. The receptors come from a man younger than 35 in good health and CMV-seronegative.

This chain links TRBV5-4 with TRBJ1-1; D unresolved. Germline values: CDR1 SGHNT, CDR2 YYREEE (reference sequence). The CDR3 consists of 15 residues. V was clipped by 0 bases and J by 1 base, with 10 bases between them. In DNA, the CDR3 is TGTGCCAGCAGCTTGGCTTACGGGTCGAACACTGAAGCTTTCTTT. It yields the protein CASSLAYGSNTEAFF.

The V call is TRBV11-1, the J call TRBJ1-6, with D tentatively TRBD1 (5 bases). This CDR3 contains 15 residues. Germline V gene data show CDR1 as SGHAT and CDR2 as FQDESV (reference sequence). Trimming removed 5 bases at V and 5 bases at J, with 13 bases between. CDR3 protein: CASSPQGANNSPLHF. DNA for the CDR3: TGTGCCAGCAGCCCCCAAGGGGCAAATAATTCACCCCTCCACTTT.

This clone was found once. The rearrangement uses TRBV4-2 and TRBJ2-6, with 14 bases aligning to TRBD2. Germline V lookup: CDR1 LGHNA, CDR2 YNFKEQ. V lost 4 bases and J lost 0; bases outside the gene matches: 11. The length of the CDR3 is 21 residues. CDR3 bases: TGTGCCAGCAGCCCCCTAGAGGGACTAGCGGGAGACCCCTCTGGGGCCAACGTCCTGACTTTC. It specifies CASSPLEGLAGDPSGANVLTF.

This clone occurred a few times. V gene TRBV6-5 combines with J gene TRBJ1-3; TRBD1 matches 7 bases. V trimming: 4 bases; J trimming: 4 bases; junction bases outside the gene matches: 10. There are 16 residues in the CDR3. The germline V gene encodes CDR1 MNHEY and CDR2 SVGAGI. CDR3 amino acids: CASSSQAGGGGNTIYF. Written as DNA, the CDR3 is TGTGCCAGCAGTTCGCAGGCAGGGGGTGGAGGAAACACCATATATTTT.

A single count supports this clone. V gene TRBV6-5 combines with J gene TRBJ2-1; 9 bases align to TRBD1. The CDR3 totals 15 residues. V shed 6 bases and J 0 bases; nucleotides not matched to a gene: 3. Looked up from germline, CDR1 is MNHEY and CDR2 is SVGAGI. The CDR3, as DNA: TGTGCCAGCAGACTGACAGGGGGCTCCTACAATGAGCAGTTCTTC. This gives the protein CASRLTGGSYNEQFF.

The CDR3 DNA reads TGTGCCAGCAGCTTAGTTCCTTGGGCTAGCGGGAGCTCCTACGAGCAGTACTTC. Protein: CASSLVPWASGSSYEQYF. The rearrangement uses TRBV7-6 and TRBJ2-7; 10 bases fit TRBD2. The CDR3 has 18 amino acids. V shed 1 base, J shed 0 bases, and the junction held 9 bases outside the gene matches. The germline CDR1 and CDR2 sequences are SGHVS and FNYEAQ.

The CDR3, as DNA: TGTGCCAGCAGTTTACAGAGGGAGCAGTACTTC. It is translated as CASSLQREQYF. The gene calls are TRBV28 and TRBJ2-7; no clear D gene. Trimming took off 2 bases at V and 7 bases at J, with 6 bases between the two ends. The CDR3 consists of 11 residues. Germline V gene sequence: CDR1 MDHEN, CDR2 SYDVKM. The full variable domain, completed using reference TRBV28 and TRBJ2-7, is DVKVTQSSRYLVKRTGEKVFLECVQDMDHENMFWYRQDPGLGLRLIYFSYDVKMKEKGDIPEGYSVSREKKERFSLILESASTNQTSMYLCASSLQREQYFGPGTRLTVT.

CDR3 sequence: CASSHDTGNTGELFF. The CDR3 DNA follows: TGTGCCAGCAGCCACGATACAGGAAACACCGGGGAGCTGTTTTTT. V gene TRBV7-2 combines with J gene TRBJ2-2; maybe TRBD1 (5 bases). The CDR3 contains 15 residues. V lost 5 bases to trimming and J lost 2 bases, with 12 bases between them. Germline CDR1 reads SGHTA; CDR2 reads FQGNSA.

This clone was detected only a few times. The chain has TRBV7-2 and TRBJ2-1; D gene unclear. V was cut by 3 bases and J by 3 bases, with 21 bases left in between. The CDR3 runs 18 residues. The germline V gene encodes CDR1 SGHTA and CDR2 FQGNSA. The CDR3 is CASSFIPLSKEYYNEQFF. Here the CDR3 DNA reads TGTGCCAGCAGCTTCATCCCATTGAGCAAAGAGTACTACAATGAGCAGTTCTTC.

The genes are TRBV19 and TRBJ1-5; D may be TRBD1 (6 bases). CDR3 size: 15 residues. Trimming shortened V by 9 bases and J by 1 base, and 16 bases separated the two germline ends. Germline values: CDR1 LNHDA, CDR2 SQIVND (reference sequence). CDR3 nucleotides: TGTGCCAGCTCCTACGAGGGGGAAAGCAATCAGCCCCAGCATTTT. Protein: CASSYEGESNQPQHF.

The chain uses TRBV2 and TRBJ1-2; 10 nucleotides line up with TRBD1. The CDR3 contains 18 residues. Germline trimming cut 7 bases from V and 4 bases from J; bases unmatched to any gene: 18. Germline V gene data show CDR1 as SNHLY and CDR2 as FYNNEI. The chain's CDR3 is CASIISTGRTGGSYGYTF. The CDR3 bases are TGTGCCAGCATAATTTCCACCGGACGGACAGGGGGAAGCTATGGCTACACCTTC.

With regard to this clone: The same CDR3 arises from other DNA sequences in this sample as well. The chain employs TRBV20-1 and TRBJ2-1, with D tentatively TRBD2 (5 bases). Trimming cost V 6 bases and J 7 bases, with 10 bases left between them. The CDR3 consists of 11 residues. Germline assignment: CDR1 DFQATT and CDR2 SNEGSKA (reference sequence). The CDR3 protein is CSARRGNEQFF. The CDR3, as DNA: TGCAGTGCCCGCAGAGGGAATGAGCAGTTCTTC.

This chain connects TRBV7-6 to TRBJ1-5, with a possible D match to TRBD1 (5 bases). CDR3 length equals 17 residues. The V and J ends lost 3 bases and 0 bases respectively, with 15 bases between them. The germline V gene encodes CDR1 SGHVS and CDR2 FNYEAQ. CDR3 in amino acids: CASSLKGRIYSNQPQHF. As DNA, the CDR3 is TGTGCCAGCAGCTTGAAGGGGCGAATATATAGCAATCAGCCCCAGCATTTT.

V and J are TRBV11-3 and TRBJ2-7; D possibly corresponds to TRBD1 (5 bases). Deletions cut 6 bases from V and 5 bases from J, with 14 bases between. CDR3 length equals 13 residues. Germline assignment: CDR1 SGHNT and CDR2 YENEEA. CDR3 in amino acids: CASSQGGTDEQYF. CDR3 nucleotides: TGTGCCAGCAGTCAGGGTGGAACTGACGAGCAGTACTTC. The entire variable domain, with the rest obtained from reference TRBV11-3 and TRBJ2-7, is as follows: EAGVVQSPRYKIIEKKQPVAFWCNPISGHNTLYWYLQNLGQGPELLIRYENEEAVDDSQLPKDRFSAERLKGVDSTLKIQPAELGDSAVYLCASSQGGTDEQYFGPGTRLTVT.

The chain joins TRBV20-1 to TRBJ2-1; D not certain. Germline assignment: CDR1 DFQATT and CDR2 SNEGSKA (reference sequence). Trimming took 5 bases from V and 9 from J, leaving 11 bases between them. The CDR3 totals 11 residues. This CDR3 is CSASHGTEQFF. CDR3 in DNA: TGCAGTGCTTCGCACGGTACTGAGCAGTTCTTC.

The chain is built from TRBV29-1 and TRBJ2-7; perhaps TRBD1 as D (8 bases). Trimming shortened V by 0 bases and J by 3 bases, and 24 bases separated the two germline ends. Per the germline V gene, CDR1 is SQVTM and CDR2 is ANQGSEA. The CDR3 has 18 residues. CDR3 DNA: TGCAGCGTTGAAGATCACCCCCTTAGGGAGGGGACAGGCTACGAGCAGTACTTC. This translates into CSVEDHPLREGTGYEQYF.

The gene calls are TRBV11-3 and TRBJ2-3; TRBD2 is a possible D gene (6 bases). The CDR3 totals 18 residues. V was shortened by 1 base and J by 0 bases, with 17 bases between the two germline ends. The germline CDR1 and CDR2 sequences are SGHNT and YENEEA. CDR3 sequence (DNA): TGTGCCAGCAGCTTAGGCCCATTAGGGCGGGGTAGCACAGATACGCAGTATTTT. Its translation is CASSLGPLGRGSTDTQYF.

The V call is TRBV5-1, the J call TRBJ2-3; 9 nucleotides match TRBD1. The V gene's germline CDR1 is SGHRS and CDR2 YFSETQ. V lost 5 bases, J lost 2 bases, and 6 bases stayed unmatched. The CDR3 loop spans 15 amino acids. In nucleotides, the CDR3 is TGCGCCAGCAGTAGGACAGGGGAACACACAGATACGCAGTATTTT. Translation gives CASSRTGEHTDTQYF.

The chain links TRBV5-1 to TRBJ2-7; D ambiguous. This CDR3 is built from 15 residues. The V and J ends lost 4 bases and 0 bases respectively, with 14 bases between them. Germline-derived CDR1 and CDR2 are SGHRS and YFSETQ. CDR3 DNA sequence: TGCGCCAGCAGCCCCCGAGGAAAAACCTCCTACGAGCAGTACTTC. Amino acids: CASSPRGKTSYEQYF.

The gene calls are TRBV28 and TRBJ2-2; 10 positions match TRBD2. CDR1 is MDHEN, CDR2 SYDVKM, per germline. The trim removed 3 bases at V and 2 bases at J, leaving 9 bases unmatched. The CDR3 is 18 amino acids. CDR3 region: CASSFFASGRTNTGELFF. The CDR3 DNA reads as TGTGCCAGCAGTTTTTTCGCTAGCGGGAGAACCAACACCGGGGAGCTGTTTTTT.

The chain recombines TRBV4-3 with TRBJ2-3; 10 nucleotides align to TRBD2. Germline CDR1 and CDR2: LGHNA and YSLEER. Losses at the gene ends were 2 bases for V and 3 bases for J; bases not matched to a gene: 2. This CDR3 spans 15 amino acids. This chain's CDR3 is CASSQLAGATDTQYF. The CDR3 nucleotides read TGCGCCAGCAGCCAACTAGCGGGAGCTACAGATACGCAGTATTTT.

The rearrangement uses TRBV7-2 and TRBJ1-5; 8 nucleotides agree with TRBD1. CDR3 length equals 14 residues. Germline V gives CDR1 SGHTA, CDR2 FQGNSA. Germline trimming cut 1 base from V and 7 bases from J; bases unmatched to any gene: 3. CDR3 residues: CASSLGDRLQPQHF. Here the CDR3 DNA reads TGTGCCAGCAGCTTAGGGGACAGGCTCCAGCCCCAGCATTTT.

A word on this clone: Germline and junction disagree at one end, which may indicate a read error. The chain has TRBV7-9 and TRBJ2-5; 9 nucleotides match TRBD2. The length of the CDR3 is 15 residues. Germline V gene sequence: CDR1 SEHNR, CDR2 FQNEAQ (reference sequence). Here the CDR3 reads CSSSNLTSGEETQYF. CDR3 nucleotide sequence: TGTTCCAGCAGCAATTTGACTAGCGGAGAAGAGACCCAGTACTTC.

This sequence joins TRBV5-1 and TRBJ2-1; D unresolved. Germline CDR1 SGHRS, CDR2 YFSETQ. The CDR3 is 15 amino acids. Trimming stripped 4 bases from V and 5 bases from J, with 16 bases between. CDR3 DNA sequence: TGCGCCAGCAGCCCCTTTTCACAGCCAGACAATGAGCAGTTCTTC. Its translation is CASSPFSQPDNEQFF. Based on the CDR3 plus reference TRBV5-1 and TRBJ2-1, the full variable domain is KAGVTQTPRYLIKTRGQQVTLSCSPISGHRSVSWYQQTPGQGLQFLFEYFSETQRNKGNFPGRFSGRQFSNSRSEMNVSTLELGDSALYLCASSPFSQPDNEQFFGPGTRLTVL.

This CDR3 reads CASSPAGTRNTEAFF. DNA of the CDR3: TGCGCCAGCAGCCCGGCCGGGACAAGGAACACTGAAGCTTTCTTT. This chain connects TRBV5-1 to TRBJ1-1; D may be TRBD1 (6 bases). Germline loops: CDR1 SGHRS, CDR2 YFSETQ. The ends were cut back, 4 bases at V and 1 base at J, with 14 bases in the middle. The length of the CDR3 is 15 residues.

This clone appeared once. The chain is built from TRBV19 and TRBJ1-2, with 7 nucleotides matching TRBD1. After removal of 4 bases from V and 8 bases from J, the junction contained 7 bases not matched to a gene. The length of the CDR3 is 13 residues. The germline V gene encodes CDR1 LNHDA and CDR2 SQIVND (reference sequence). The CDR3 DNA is TGTGCCAGTAGTAGTACAGGGGTCCACGGCTACACCTTC. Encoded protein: CASSSTGVHGYTF.

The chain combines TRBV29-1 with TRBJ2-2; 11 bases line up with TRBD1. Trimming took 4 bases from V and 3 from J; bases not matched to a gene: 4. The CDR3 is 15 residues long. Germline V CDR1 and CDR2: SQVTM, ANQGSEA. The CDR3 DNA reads TGCAGCGTTGGGGGGACAGGGGGTTACACCGGGGAGCTGTTTTTT. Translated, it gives CSVGGTGGYTGELFF.

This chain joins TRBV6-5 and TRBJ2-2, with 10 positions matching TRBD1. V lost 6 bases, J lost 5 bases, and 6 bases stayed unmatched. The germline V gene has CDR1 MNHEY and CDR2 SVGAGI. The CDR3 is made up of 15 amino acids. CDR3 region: CASSRQGAETGELFF. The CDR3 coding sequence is TGTGCCAGCAGCCGACAGGGGGCTGAAACCGGGGAGCTGTTTTTT.

The CDR3 is CASSLGTQRGEQYF. For the CDR3, the DNA is TGTGCCAGCAGCTTAGGGACTCAACGAGGTGAGCAGTACTTC. This chain uses TRBV7-2 with TRBJ2-7, with D perhaps TRBD2 (5 bases). V lost 1 base to trimming and J lost 7 bases, with 14 bases between them. Germline-derived CDR1 and CDR2 are SGHTA and FQGNSA. CDR3 length: 14 amino acids.

CDR3 DNA: TGTGCCAGCAGTCTATTTGCGGCTAGCGGGAGTGCTTACGAGCAGTACTTC. This sequence encodes CASSLFAASGSAYEQYF. The gene calls are TRBV28 and TRBJ2-7, with TRBD2 identical over 10 bases. CDR1 is MDHEN and CDR2 is SYDVKM in the germline V gene. V dropped 5 bases and J dropped 4; count of bases not matched to a gene: 14. The CDR3 has 17 amino acids. Looking up the rest from reference TRBV28 and TRBJ2-7 gives the full variable domain: DVKVTQSSRYLVKRTGEKVFLECVQDMDHENMFWYRQDPGLGLRLIYFSYDVKMKEKGDIPEGYSVSREKKERFSLILESASTNQTSMYLCASSLFAASGSAYEQYFGPGTRLTVT.

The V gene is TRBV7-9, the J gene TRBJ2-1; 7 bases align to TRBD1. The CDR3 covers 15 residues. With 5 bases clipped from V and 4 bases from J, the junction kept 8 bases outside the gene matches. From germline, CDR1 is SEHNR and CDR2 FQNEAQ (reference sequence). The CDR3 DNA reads TGTGCCAGCAGCCCTCTAGGACAGGTTTACAATGAGCAGTTCTTC. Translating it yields CASSPLGQVYNEQFF.

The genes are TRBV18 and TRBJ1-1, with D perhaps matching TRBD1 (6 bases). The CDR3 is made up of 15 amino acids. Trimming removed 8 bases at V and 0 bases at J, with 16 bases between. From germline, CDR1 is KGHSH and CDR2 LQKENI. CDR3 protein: CASIDTRGMNTEAFF. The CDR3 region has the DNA TGTGCCAGCATCGATACCAGGGGTATGAACACTGAAGCTTTCTTT.